A single sample gave rise to the 17 T cell receptor beta chains below, sequenced in a study of shared clonotypes between healthy human individuals. Data came from immunoSEQ multiplex PCR; TCRdb stores just in-frame clones and leaves some out. Seen here are about 2.3 million clones, approximately 90% observed once, and the top ten hold about 0.41%. The sample was naive CD4+ T cells from PBMCs. Subset meaning: CD45RA+ positively selected. The receptors come from a man between 18 and 35 years old in good health. Some clones in this sample may be carry-over from other donors' samples.

The chain has TRBV4-1 and TRBJ2-1; 8 positions match TRBD2. J gave up 5 bases and V 2 bases, and 5 bases lay outside the gene matches. The germline V gene has CDR1 MGHRA and CDR2 YSYEKL. The CDR3 has 15 amino acids. This CDR3 reads CASSQPSGLNNEQFF. For the CDR3, the DNA is TGCGCCAGCAGCCAACCTAGCGGGCTCAACAATGAGCAGTTCTTC.

The chain links TRBV7-8 to TRBJ2-1; possibly TRBD2 for D (6 bases). CDR3 size: 15 residues. Germline loops: CDR1 SGHVS, CDR2 FQNEAQ. V dropped 5 bases and J dropped 2 bases, with 13 bases sitting between them. The CDR3 spells CASSPAGRTYNEQFF. CDR3 nucleotide sequence: TGTGCCAGCAGCCCCGCCGGGAGAACCTACAATGAGCAGTTCTTC. Full variable domain (rest looked up from reference TRBV7-8 and TRBJ2-1): GAGVSQSPRYKVAKRGQDVALRCDPISGHVSLFWYQQALGQGPEFLTYFQNEAQLDKSGLPSDRFFAERPEGSVSTLKIQRTQQEDSAVYLCASSPAGRTYNEQFFGPGTRLTVL.

The chain recombines TRBV7-2 with TRBJ2-7, with D possibly TRBD2 on 6 matching bases. This CDR3 region has 15 residues. V gave up 1 base and J gave up 3 bases, with 13 bases separating them. CDR1 SGHTA and CDR2 FQGNSA come from the germline V gene. The CDR3, as DNA: TGTGCCAGCAGCTTAGTGAGCGGGTCTAACTACGAGCAGTACTTC. This encodes CASSLVSGSNYEQYF.

The chain links TRBV28 to TRBJ1-3, with D uncertain. The CDR3 spans 12 residues. Trimming removed 8 bases at V and 0 bases at J, with 5 bases between. CDR1 and CDR2 (germline): MDHEN, SYDVKM. CDR3: CASAYSGNTIYF. The CDR3 nucleotides are TGTGCCAGCGCCTACTCTGGAAACACCATATATTTT.

The chain couples TRBV18 to TRBJ2-2; D remains ambiguous. V was shortened by 2 bases and J by 3 bases, with 13 bases between the two germline ends. The CDR3 is 16 amino acids. Germline lookup yields CDR1 KGHSH and CDR2 LQKENI. CDR3 in amino acids: CASSPMSSTYTGELFF. CDR3 sequence (DNA): TGTGCCAGCTCACCAATGTCTAGTACGTACACCGGGGAGCTGTTTTTT. The whole variable domain, filled in from reference TRBV18 and TRBJ2-2, reads NAGVMQNPRHLVRRRGQEARLRCSPMKGHSHVYWYRQLPEEGLKFMVYLQKENIIDESGMPKERFSAEFPKEGPSILRIQQVVRGDSAAYFCASSPMSSTYTGELFFGEGSRLTVL.

The chain couples TRBV11-1 to TRBJ1-3; 7 bases are shared with TRBD1. CDR3 length: 14 amino acids. After removal of 6 bases from V and 3 bases from J, the junction contained 5 bases not matched to a gene. Germline V gene data show CDR1 as SGHAT and CDR2 as FQDESV (reference sequence). The CDR3 here is CASRSRTGGNTIYF. The CDR3 nucleotides are TGTGCCAGCAGATCCCGGACAGGTGGAAACACCATATATTTT.

The CDR3 DNA reads TGTGCCTGCAACGTCTTCGCATTCCGGGTGCGCAACAATGAGCAGTTCTTC. Translated: CACNVFAFRVRNNEQFF. The J gene is TRBJ2-1, the V gene TRBV5-8, with D hard to call. The germline V gene encodes CDR1 SGHTS and CDR2 YDEGEE. The CDR3 extends over 17 amino acids. V lost 10 bases, J lost 5 bases, and 28 bases lay in between.

This clone was recorded once. The DNA of the CDR3 is TGTGCCAGCAGCTCACCCCGGTTGTTGAATGAAAAACTGTTTTTT. This encodes CASSSPRLLNEKLFF. The chain has TRBV11-1 and TRBJ1-4; D not resolved. Trimming shortened V by 4 bases and J by 5 bases, and 14 bases separated the two germline ends. The CDR3 has 15 residues. CDR1 SGHAT and CDR2 FQDESV come from the germline V gene (reference sequence).

The chain couples TRBV25-1 to TRBJ2-5, with 7 bases that match TRBD2. The CDR3 loop spans 14 amino acids. V trimming: 5 bases; J trimming: 5 bases; junction bases outside the gene matches: 8. Germline CDR1 and CDR2: MGHDK and SYGVNS. Written as DNA, the CDR3 is TGTGCCAGCAGTCAAGGGAGGGGTTGGGAGACCCAGTACTTC. Encoded protein: CASSQGRGWETQYF.

This rearrangement joins TRBV28 to TRBJ1-2, with D possibly matching TRBD1 (5 bases). The CDR3 consists of 16 residues. Trimming took 5 bases from V and 6 from J, leaving 22 bases between them. Germline CDR1 and CDR2: MDHEN and SYDVKM. The CDR3: CASSPAIRDGWDGYTF. Written as DNA, the CDR3 is TGTGCCAGCAGTCCCGCCATCCGGGACGGATGGGATGGCTACACCTTC.

This sequence joins TRBV5-1 and TRBJ2-5; 10 bases line up with TRBD2. Germline CDR1 is SGHRS and CDR2 is YFSETQ. Losses at the gene ends were 9 bases for V and 4 bases for J; bases not matched to a gene: 6. This CDR3 contains 13 residues. CDR3 bases: TGCGCCACAGCGGGAGGGCCCGGAGAGACCCAGTACTTC. Translating it yields CATAGGPGETQYF.

The chain employs TRBV12-5 and TRBJ1-5; TRBD1 agrees at 7 bases. V trimming: 7 bases; J trimming: 0 bases; junction bases outside the gene matches: 12. This CDR3 has 17 residues. Germline V CDR1 and CDR2: LGHNT, FRNRAP. The CDR3 nucleotides are TGTGCTAGTGATCAACCGACCCAGGGGGATAGCAATCAGCCCCAGCATTTT. Translated: CASDQPTQGDSNQPQHF. Drawing the rest from reference TRBV12-5 and TRBJ1-5, the complete variable domain is DARVTQTPRHKVTEMGQEVTMRCQPILGHNTVFWYRQTMMQGLELLAYFRNRAPLDDSGMPKDRFSAEMPDATLATLKIQPSEPRDSAVYFCASDQPTQGDSNQPQHFGDGTRLSIL.

The gene calls are TRBV7-9 and TRBJ1-4; D is ambiguous. V shed 2 bases and J shed 8 bases, with 12 bases lying between them. Germline V gives CDR1 SEHNR, CDR2 FQNEAQ (reference sequence). The CDR3 totals 14 residues. The CDR3: CASSLLAGAEKLFF. CDR3 nucleotides: TGTGCCAGCAGCTTATTGGCAGGCGCCGAAAAACTGTTTTTT.

V is TRBV7-2 and J is TRBJ2-3; 9 bases agree with TRBD1. Germline V gene sequence: CDR1 SGHTA, CDR2 FQGNSA. This CDR3 is 15 amino acids long. V was clipped by 5 bases and J by 0 bases; unmatched bases: 3. In nucleotides, the CDR3 is TGTGCCAGCAGCAGGGACAGGGAAAGCACAGATACGCAGTATTTT. Amino acids: CASSRDRESTDTQYF.

CDR3 loop: CASTAGALETQYF. CDR3 sequence (DNA): TGCGCCAGCACGGCGGGCGCATTGGAGACCCAGTACTTC. This sequence joins TRBV5-1 and TRBJ2-5; maybe TRBD2 (5 bases). CDR3 size: 13 residues. The V gene's germline CDR1 is SGHRS and CDR2 YFSETQ. Deletions cut 6 bases from V and 5 bases from J, with 14 bases between.

The chain carries TRBV25-1 and TRBJ1-2; no firm D call. CDR1 is MGHDK and CDR2 is SYGVNS in the germline V gene. The CDR3 extends over 14 amino acids. Trimming took 4 bases from V and 1 from J, leaving 10 bases between them. Here the CDR3 reads CASSGAGINYGYTF. The DNA for the CDR3 is TGTGCCAGCAGTGGGGCCGGGATTAACTATGGCTACACCTTC.

The rearrangement links TRBV18 to TRBJ2-7; TRBD2 aligns across 7 bases. The J segment lost 2 bases and the V segment lost 3 bases, leaving 4 bases of the junction unmatched. This CDR3 is 14 amino acids long. The germline gives CDR1 KGHSH, CDR2 LQKENI. CDR3 in amino acids: CASSPTSVPYEQYF. Written as DNA, the CDR3 is TGTGCCAGCTCACCCACTAGCGTACCCTACGAGCAGTACTTC.